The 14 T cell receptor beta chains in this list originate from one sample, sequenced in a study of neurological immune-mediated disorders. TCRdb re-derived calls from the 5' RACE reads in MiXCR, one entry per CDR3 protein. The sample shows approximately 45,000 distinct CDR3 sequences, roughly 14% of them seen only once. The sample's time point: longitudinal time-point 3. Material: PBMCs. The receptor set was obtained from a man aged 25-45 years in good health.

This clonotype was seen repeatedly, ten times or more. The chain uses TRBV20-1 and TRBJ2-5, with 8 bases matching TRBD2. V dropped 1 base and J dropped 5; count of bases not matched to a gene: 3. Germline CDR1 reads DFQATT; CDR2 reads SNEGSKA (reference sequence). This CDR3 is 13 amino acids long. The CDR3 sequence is CSARVRGGETQYF. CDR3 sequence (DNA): TGCAGTGCTAGAGTACGGGGGGGGGAGACCCAGTACTTC.

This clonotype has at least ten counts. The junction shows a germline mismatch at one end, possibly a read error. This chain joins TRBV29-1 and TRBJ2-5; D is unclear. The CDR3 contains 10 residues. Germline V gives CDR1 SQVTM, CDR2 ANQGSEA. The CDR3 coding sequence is TGCAGCGTTGAAGCTTGGACCAGAGACTTC. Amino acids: CSVEAWTRDF.

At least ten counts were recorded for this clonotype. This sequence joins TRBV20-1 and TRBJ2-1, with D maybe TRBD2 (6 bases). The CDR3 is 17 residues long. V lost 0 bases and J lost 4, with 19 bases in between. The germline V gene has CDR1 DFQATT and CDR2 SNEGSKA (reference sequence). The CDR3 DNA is TGCAGTGCTAGAGACCCCGGCGGGGAGAGAATATACAATGAGCAGTTCTTC. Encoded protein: CSARDPGGERIYNEQFF.

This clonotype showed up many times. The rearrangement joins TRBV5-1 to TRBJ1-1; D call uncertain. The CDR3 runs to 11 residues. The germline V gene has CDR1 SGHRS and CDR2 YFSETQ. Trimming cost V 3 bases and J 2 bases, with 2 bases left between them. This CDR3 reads CASSSNTEAFF. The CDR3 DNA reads TGCGCCAGCAGCTCCAACACTGAAGCTTTCTTT.

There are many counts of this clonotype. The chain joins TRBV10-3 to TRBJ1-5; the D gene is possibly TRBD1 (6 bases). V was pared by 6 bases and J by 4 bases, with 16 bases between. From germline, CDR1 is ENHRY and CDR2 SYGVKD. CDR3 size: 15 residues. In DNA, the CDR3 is TGTGCCATCAGATCGGACAGTCACCCTAATCAGCCCCAGCATTTT. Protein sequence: CAIRSDSHPNQPQHF.

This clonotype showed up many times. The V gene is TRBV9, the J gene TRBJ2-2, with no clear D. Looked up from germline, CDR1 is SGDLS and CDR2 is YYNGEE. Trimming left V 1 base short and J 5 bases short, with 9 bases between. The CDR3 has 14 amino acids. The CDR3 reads CASSVLQETGELFF. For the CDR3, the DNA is TGTGCCAGCAGCGTACTCCAGGAAACCGGGGAGCTGTTTTTT.

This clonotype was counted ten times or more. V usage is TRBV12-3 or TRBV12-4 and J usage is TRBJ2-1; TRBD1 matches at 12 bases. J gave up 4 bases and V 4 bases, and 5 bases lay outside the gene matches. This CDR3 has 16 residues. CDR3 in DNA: TGTGCCAGCAGTTCCGGGACAGGGGGCTTTTACAATGAGCAGTTCTTC. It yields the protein CASSSGTGGFYNEQFF.

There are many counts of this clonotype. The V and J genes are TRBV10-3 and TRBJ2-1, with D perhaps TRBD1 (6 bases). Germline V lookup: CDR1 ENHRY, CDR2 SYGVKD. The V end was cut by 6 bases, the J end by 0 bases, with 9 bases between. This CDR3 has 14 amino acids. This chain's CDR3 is CAIREDSSYNEQFF. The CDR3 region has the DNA TGTGCCATCAGGGAGGACAGCTCCTACAATGAGCAGTTCTTC.

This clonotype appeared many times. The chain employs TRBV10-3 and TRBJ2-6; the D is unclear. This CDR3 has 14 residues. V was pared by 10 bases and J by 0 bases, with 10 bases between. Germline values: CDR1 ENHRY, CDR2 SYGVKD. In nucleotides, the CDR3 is TGTGCCACCAGACCCAGCTCTGGGGCCAACGTCCTGACTTTC. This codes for CATRPSSGANVLTF.

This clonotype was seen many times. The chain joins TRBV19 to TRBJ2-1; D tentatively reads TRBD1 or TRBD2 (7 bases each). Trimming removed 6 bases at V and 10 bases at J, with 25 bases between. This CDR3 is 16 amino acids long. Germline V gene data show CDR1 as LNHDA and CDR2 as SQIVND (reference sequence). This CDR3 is CASRPPQGEGRREQFF. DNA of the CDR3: TGTGCCAGTAGACCTCCCCAGGGGGAGGGCCGGAGAGAGCAGTTCTTC.

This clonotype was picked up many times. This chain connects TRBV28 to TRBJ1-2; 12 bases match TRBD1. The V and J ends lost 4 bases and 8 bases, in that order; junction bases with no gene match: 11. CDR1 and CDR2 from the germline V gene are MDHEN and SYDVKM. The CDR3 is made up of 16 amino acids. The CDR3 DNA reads TGTGCCAGCAGTTGGGTTCCGGGACAGGGGGCGCACGGCTACACCTTC. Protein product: CASSWVPGQGAHGYTF.

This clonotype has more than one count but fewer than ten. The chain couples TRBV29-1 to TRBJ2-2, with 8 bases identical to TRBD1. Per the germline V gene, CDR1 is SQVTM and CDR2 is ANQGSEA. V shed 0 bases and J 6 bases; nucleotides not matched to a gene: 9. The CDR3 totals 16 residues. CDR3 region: CSVEDRARGQAGELFF. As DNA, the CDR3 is TGCAGCGTTGAAGATCGTGCCAGGGGGCAGGCCGGGGAGCTGTTTTTT.

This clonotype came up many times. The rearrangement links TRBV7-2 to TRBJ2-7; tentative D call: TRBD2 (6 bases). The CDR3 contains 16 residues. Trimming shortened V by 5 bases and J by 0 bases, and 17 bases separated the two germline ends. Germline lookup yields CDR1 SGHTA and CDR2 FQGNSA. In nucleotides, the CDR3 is TGTGCCAGCAGCCCAGACGTTGCGGGGAGCTCCTACGAGCAGTACTTC. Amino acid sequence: CASSPDVAGSSYEQYF. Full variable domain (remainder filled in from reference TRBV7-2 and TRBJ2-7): GAGVSQSPSNKVTEKGKDVELRCDPISGHTALYWYRQSLGQGLEFLIYFQGNSAPDKSGLPSDRFSAERTGGSVSTLTIQRTQQEDSAVYLCASSPDVAGSSYEQYFGPGTRLTVT.

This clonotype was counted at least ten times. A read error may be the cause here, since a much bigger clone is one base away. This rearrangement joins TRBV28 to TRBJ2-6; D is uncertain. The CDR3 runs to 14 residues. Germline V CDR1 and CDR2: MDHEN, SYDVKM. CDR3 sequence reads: CANSFFPGANVLTF. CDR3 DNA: TGTGCCAACAGTTTTTTTCCTGGGGCCAACGTCCTGACTTTC.